A single sample gave rise to the 6 T cell receptor beta chains below, sequenced in a study of blood T cell repertoires in COVID-19. Some clones are missing from TCRdb's copy, which holds only in-frame ones; the method was immunoSEQ multiplex PCR. The sample lists 120,000 to 150,000 clones, 88% seen once, with approximately 2.4% in the top ten. Input material: peripheral blood. Receptors originate from a human donor in a cohort sampled during active COVID-19.

The V and J genes are TRBV5-1 and TRBJ2-3; D may be TRBD1 (7 bases). Germline lookup yields CDR1 SGHRS and CDR2 YFSETQ. Trimming removed 3 bases from V and 0 bases from J, with 14 bases in between. The CDR3 consists of 16 residues. As DNA, the CDR3 is TGCGCCAGCAGCTCCGGGGGACAGATGAGCACAGATACGCAGTATTTT. Encoded protein: CASSSGGQMSTDTQYF.

The chain links TRBV29-1 to TRBJ1-2; no clear D. Trimming removed 3 bases at V and 4 bases at J, with 9 bases between. Germline V lookup: CDR1 SQVTM, CDR2 ANQGSEA. The length of the CDR3 is 12 residues. The CDR3 loop is CSVEAGSYGYTF. In DNA, the CDR3 is TGCAGCGTTGAGGCAGGATCCTATGGCTACACCTTC. Together with reference TRBV29-1 and TRBJ1-2, the CDR3 gives the full variable domain: SAVISQKPSRDICQRGTSLTIQCQVDSQVTMMFWYRQQPGQSLTLIATANQGSEATYESGFVIDKFPISRPNLTFSTLTVSNMSPEDSSIYLCSVEAGSYGYTFGSGTRLTVV.

The chain uses TRBV5-1 and TRBJ1-5, with 8 bases aligning to TRBD1. After removal of 8 bases from V and 5 bases from J, the junction contained 12 bases not matched to a gene. Germline loops: CDR1 SGHRS, CDR2 YFSETQ. CDR3 length: 15 amino acids. This chain's CDR3 is CASRIGQGGDQPQHF. The CDR3 DNA reads as TGCGCCAGTCGCATCGGACAGGGAGGCGATCAGCCCCAGCATTTT.

The chain uses TRBV18 and TRBJ1-5; maybe TRBD1 (5 bases). Germline CDR1 and CDR2: KGHSH and LQKENI. The CDR3 consists of 16 residues. Trimming pared 2 bases from V and 0 bases from J, leaving 11 bases between. CDR3 bases: TGTGCCAGCTCACCAGAGACAGTATATAGCAATCAGCCCCAGCATTTT. Its protein is CASSPETVYSNQPQHF.

This chain links TRBV24-1 with TRBJ2-1, with unresolved D. Trimming left V 2 bases short and J 6 bases short, with 7 bases between. Germline loops: CDR1 KGHDR, CDR2 SFDVKD. The CDR3 length is 13 residues. The CDR3 DNA is TGTGCCACCAGTGATTCCAACGGCAATGAGCAGTTCTTC. Translating gives CATSDSNGNEQFF.

This chain joins TRBV2 and TRBJ2-5; D call uncertain. CDR3 length equals 11 residues. Trimming stripped 2 bases from V and 12 bases from J, with 10 bases between. Germline V gives CDR1 SNHLY, CDR2 FYNNEI. CDR3 DNA sequence: TGTGCCAGCAGTGAAACCTCCGACAAGTACTTC. Translated: CASSETSDKYF.